This entry lists 8 T cell receptor beta chains sequenced from one sample in a study of PD-1 blockade in mismatch repair-deficient tumors. Sequenced by immunoSEQ multiplex PCR; TCRdb stores in-frame clones only, minus some. The repertoire includes 90,000 to 120,000 clones, 82% of them detected once, and 6.3% sits in the top ten. This specimen consisted of peripheral blood, obtained 30 to 36 weeks after starting pembrolizumab. The receptor source for this set is an adult with mismatch repair-deficient cancer.

The gene calls are TRBV5-1 and TRBJ2-3; perhaps TRBD1 as D (5 bases). CDR1 is SGHRS and CDR2 is YFSETQ in the germline V gene. The CDR3 is 14 amino acids. V shed 7 bases and J shed 1 base, with 13 bases lying between them. The CDR3 loop reads CASESVGGTDTQYF. The CDR3 coding sequence is TGCGCCAGCGAGTCTGTAGGGGGCACAGATACGCAGTATTTT.

The J gene is TRBJ2-7, the V gene TRBV29-1; D might be TRBD1 (6 bases). Looked up from germline, CDR1 is SQVTM and CDR2 is ANQGSEA. The CDR3 contains 10 residues. The CDR3 is CGSGERAQYF. DNA of the CDR3: TGCGGCTCAGGGGAAAGGGCGCAGTACTTC.

The chain carries TRBV7-2 and TRBJ2-7; TRBD2 aligns across 7 bases. The junction had 7 bases not matched to a gene; V was cut back by 3 bases and J by 5 bases. Looked up from germline, CDR1 is SGHTA and CDR2 is FQGNSA. The CDR3 covers 14 residues. The CDR3 sequence is CASSFTAGTHEQYF. For the CDR3, the DNA is TGTGCCAGCAGCTTTACAGCGGGAACCCACGAGCAGTACTTC.

This chain links TRBV29-1 with TRBJ2-3; 7 nucleotides match TRBD1. The CDR3 sequence is 14 residues long. Germline loops: CDR1 SQVTM, CDR2 ANQGSEA. V gave up 7 bases and J gave up 2 bases; unmatched junction bases: 9. CDR3 DNA sequence: TGCAGCGGACTAACCGGGACAGTCACAGATACGCAGTATTTT. Translation gives CSGLTGTVTDTQYF.

CDR3 amino acids: CASSLEGASNQPQHF. CDR3 nucleotides: TGTGCCAGCAGCCTCGAAGGGGCGAGCAATCAGCCCCAGCATTTT. J is TRBJ1-5 and V is TRBV9; D is possibly TRBD1 (5 bases). The CDR3 totals 15 residues. The germline gives CDR1 SGDLS, CDR2 YYNGEE. V was trimmed by 4 bases and J by 1 base, leaving 12 bases between them.

This clone was picked up many times. The genes are TRBV10-3 and TRBJ1-3; unclear D gene. Per the germline V gene, CDR1 is ENHRY and CDR2 is SYGVKD. The CDR3 loop spans 16 amino acids. V shed 7 bases and J shed 3 bases, with 19 bases lying between them. CDR3 in amino acids: CAITPGVKGFGNTIYF. The CDR3 DNA reads as TGTGCCATCACTCCCGGTGTTAAGGGATTTGGAAACACCATATATTTT.

V is TRBV5-5 and J is TRBJ2-7; no clear D. Germline V lookup: CDR1 SGHKS, CDR2 YYEKEE (reference sequence). The CDR3 loop spans 14 amino acids. V was shortened by 0 bases and J by 0 bases, with 7 bases between the two germline ends. In nucleotides, the CDR3 is TGTGCCAGCAGCTTGGCCTTGGACTCCTACGAGCAGTACTTC. Its translation: CASSLALDSYEQYF.

The V and J genes are TRBV29-1 and TRBJ1-1; TRBD1 might be the D (5 bases). Trimming cost V 0 bases and J 4 bases, with 9 bases left between them. The CDR3 sequence is 13 residues long. Germline-derived CDR1 and CDR2 are SQVTM and ANQGSEA. CDR3 nucleotides: TGCAGCGTTGAAGATCGCACAGGCACTGAAGCTTTCTTT. It encodes CSVEDRTGTEAFF. Full variable domain (missing parts from reference TRBV29-1 and TRBJ1-1): SAVISQKPSRDICQRGTSLTIQCQVDSQVTMMFWYRQQPGQSLTLIATANQGSEATYESGFVIDKFPISRPNLTFSTLTVSNMSPEDSSIYLCSVEDRTGTEAFFGQGTRLTVV.